This T cell receptor (beta chain) was captured in a study of T cell changes during pregnancy in multiple sclerosis. This clone has just a few counts. The CDR3 sequence is 13 residues long. Germline V lookup: CDR1 SEHNR, CDR2 FQNEAQ (reference sequence). The V end was cut by 5 bases, the J end by 1 base, with 8 bases between. The table came from immunoSEQ multiplex PCR; TCRdb's copy has only in-frame clones and leaves some out. The sample includes roughly 100,000 clones, 90% to 95% of them seen just once. Specimen: peripheral blood, collected after pregnancy. This receptor was identified in a female donor in good health, enrolled as a control in a pregnancy study. The chain recombines TRBV7-9 with TRBJ1-1, with D unclear. The CDR3 here is CASSPYTNTEAFF. DNA of the CDR3: TGTGCCAGCAGCCCATACACGAACACTGAAGCTTTCTTT.